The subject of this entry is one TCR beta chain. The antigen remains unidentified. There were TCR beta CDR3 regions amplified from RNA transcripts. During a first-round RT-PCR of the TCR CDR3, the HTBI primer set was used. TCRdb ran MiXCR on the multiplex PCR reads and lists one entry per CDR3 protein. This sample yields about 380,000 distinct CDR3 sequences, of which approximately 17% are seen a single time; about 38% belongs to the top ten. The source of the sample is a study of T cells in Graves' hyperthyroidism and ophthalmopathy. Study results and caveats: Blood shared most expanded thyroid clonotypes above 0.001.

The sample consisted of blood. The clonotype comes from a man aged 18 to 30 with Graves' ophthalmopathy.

The CDR3 sequence: CASEGGGNTIYF. The CDR3 nucleotides are TGTGCCAGCGAGGGCGGTGGAAACACCATATATTTT. The V call is TRBV12-3 or TRBV12-4, the J call TRBJ1-3; D call uncertain. V was pared by 8 bases and J by 3 bases, with 8 bases between. The CDR3 contains 12 residues.